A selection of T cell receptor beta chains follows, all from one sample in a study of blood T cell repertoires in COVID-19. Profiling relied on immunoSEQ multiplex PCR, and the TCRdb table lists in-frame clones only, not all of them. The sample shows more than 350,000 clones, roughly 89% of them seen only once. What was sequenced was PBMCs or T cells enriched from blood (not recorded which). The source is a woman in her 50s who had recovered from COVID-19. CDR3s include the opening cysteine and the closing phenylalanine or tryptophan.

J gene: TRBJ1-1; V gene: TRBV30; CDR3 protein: CAWSVQGANTEAFF
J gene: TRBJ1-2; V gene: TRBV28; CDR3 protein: CASKDSLGGYTF
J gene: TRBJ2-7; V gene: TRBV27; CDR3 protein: CASSLSGTLSYEQYF
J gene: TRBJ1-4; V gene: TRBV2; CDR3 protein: CASRGTGGSEKLFF
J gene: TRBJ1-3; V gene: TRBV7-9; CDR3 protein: CASSYGTDGNTIYF
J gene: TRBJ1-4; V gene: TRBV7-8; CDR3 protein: CASSLLPGQGAGEKLFF
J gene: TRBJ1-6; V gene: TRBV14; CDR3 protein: CASSQDLGGSWSPLHF
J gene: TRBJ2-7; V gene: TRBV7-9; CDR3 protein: CASSHSSGYEQYF
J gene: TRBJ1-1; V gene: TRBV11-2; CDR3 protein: CASSLRGFTEAFF
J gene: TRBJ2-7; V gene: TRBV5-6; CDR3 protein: CASSLIGGGDEQYF